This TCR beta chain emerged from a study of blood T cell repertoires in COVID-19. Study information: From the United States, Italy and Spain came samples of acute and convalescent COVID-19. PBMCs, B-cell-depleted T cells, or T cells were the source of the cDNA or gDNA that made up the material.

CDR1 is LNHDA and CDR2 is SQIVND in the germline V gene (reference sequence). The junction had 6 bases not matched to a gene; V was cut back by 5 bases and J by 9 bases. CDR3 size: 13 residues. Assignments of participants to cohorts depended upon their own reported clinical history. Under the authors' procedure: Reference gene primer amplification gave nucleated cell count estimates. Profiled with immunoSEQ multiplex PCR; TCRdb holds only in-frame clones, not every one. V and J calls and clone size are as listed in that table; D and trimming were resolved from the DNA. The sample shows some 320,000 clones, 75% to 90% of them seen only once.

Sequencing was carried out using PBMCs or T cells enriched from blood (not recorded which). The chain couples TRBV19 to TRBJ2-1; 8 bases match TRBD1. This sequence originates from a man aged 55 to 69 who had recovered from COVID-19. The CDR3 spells CASSYGQGAEQFF. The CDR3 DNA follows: TGTGCCAGTAGTTACGGGCAGGGGGCTGAGCAGTTCTTC.